Shown below are 12 T cell receptor beta chains from a single sample sequenced in a study of CD8 T cells in Susac syndrome. Random hexamers primed reverse transcription of about 0.5 to 1 ug RNA. TCRdb analysed the immunoSEQ multiplex PCR reads with MiXCR anew, one entry per CDR3 protein. The table includes roughly 190,000 distinct CDR3 sequences, more than 90% detected once. Material: CD4+ T cells from PBMCs. Receptors were obtained from a human donor with Susac syndrome.

The chain uses TRBV7-2 and TRBJ2-5; D gene ambiguous. CDR1 SGHTA and CDR2 FQGNSA come from the germline V gene. The CDR3 has 12 amino acids. Trimming cost V 2 bases and J 3 bases, with 4 bases left between them. CDR3 residues: CASSLIKETQYF. As DNA, the CDR3 is TGTGCCAGCAGCTTAATAAAAGAGACCCAGTACTTC.

V usage is TRBV6-2 or TRBV6-3 and J usage is TRBJ2-7; a possible D gene is TRBD2 (6 bases). This CDR3 spans 14 amino acids. Trimming removed 11 bases from V and 0 bases from J, with 17 bases in between. CDR1 and CDR2 (germline): MNHEY, SVGEGT. The CDR3 coding sequence is TGTGCCCACCAGCGGAGGGGAAGCTCCTACGAGCAGTACTTC. It yields the protein CAHQRRGSSYEQYF.

V is TRBV30 and J is TRBJ2-5; D is perhaps TRBD2 (6 bases). The CDR3 contains 13 residues. Trimming cost V 2 bases and J 2 bases, with 9 bases left between them. Looked up from germline, CDR1 is GTSNPN and CDR2 is SVGIG (reference sequence). CDR3 sequence: CAWSWGLQETQYF. The CDR3 DNA sequence: TGTGCCTGGAGTTGGGGACTTCAAGAGACCCAGTACTTC.

V gene TRBV29-1 combines with J gene TRBJ2-3; D might be TRBD2 (5 bases). The CDR3 sequence is 11 residues long. CDR1 and CDR2 (germline): SQVTM, ANQGSEA. The V end lost 6 bases, the J end lost 6 bases, and 10 bases lay between the germline ends. In DNA form, the CDR3 reads TGCAGCGTGGAGGTTGGGGATACGCAGTATTTT. Protein sequence: CSVEVGDTQYF.

The chain recombines TRBV29-1 with TRBJ1-2, with a tentative D call TRBD1 (5 bases). This CDR3 comprises 14 residues. Germline V gives CDR1 SQVTM, CDR2 ANQGSEA. The V and J ends lost 0 bases and 4 bases respectively, with 12 bases between them. The CDR3 loop reads CSVEDSGKLYGYTF. The CDR3 coding sequence is TGCAGCGTTGAAGATTCAGGGAAACTCTATGGCTACACCTTC.

This clonotype occurred once. The chain has TRBV10-3 and TRBJ1-6; TRBD1 aligns across 7 bases. CDR3 length: 13 amino acids. J lost 7 bases, V lost 6 bases, and 3 bases had no gene match. Looked up from germline, CDR1 is ENHRY and CDR2 is SYGVKD. DNA of the CDR3: TGTGCCATCAGCGTGACAGGGAATTCACCCCTCCACTTT. This gives the protein CAISVTGNSPLHF.

The chain uses TRBV12-3 or TRBV12-4 and TRBJ2-3; D is unresolved. The CDR3 sequence is 13 residues long. V lost 5 bases, J lost 0 bases, and 6 bases lay in between. CDR3 loop: CASSLESTDTQYF. The CDR3 nucleotides are TGTGCCAGCAGTCTAGAAAGCACAGATACGCAGTATTTT.

The chain carries TRBV5-1 and TRBJ2-1; 12 bases map to TRBD2. Germline V gene data show CDR1 as SGHRS and CDR2 as YFSETQ. V gave up 0 bases and J gave up 8 bases; unmatched junction bases: 9. The CDR3 is 17 residues long. The CDR3 DNA sequence: TGCGCCAGCAGCTTGGAGTCTAGCGGGGGGGCATCGGATGAGCAGTTCTTC. It specifies CASSLESSGGASDEQFF.

The genes are TRBV5-1 and TRBJ2-3; 7 bases are shared with TRBD2. Germline V gene data show CDR1 as SGHRS and CDR2 as YFSETQ. With V trimmed by 4 bases and J by 8 bases, 10 bases remained unmatched. This CDR3 spans 14 amino acids. CDR3 amino acids: CASSGTTPISTQYF. Here the CDR3 DNA reads TGCGCCAGCAGCGGGACTACTCCGATATCTACGCAGTATTTT.

CDR3 loop: CASSTGTGGTNEQFF. The CDR3 DNA is TGTGCCAGCAGTACCGGGACAGGGGGCACAAATGAGCAGTTCTTC. The J gene is TRBJ2-1, the V gene TRBV27, with 12 bases that match TRBD1. The CDR3 sequence is 15 residues long. The germline V gene encodes CDR1 MNHEY and CDR2 SMNVEV (reference sequence). Losses at the gene ends were 5 bases for V and 7 bases for J; bases not matched to a gene: 6.

This chain connects TRBV29-1 to TRBJ2-7; D might be TRBD2 (7 bases). The CDR3 loop spans 15 amino acids. CDR1 is SQVTM and CDR2 is ANQGSEA in the germline V gene. Trimming shortened V by 5 bases and J by 5 bases, and 22 bases separated the two germline ends. DNA for the CDR3: TGCAGCGTTAGCCCGTCTTCCGGGGGGCCCAACGAGCAGTACTTC. As protein: CSVSPSSGGPNEQYF.

This clonotype is a singleton in its sample. The V call is TRBV3-1, the J call TRBJ1-2, with D uncertain. This CDR3 contains 14 residues. The V end was cut by 0 bases, the J end by 4 bases, with 9 bases between. The germline V gene has CDR1 LGHDT and CDR2 YNNKEL (reference sequence). The CDR3 bases are TGTGCCAGCAGCCAAGATCCCCTTAGCTATGGCTACACCTTC. This sequence encodes CASSQDPLSYGYTF.